The TCR beta chain under discussion was sequenced for a study of identical twins. In TCRdb, the 5' RACE reads were re-called with MiXCR into one record per CDR3 protein. The sample holds roughly 260,000 distinct CDR3 sequences, 11% to 15% seen once. Only a few counts were recorded for this clonotype. The target antigen is unknown. Trimming shortened V by 4 bases and J by 2 bases, and 21 bases separated the two germline ends. This CDR3 has 17 residues. The germline CDR1 and CDR2 sequences are SGHVS and FQNEAQ. The study's findings and limits: Fewer insertions were carried by abundant cord blood beta clonotypes, but none was seen in memory repertoires. Not following the same donors, the study drew its conclusions from cross-sectional statistical analysis.

The material sequenced was memory (CD45RO+) T cells sorted from blood. The chain links TRBV7-8 to TRBJ2-7, with D maybe TRBD1 (5 bases). The receptor was isolated from a woman aged 18 to 35 in good health. The CDR3 coding sequence is TGTGCCAGCAGCTCCCAAGGGGTTGCAGGGCCAACCTACGAGCAGTACTTC. Translating gives CASSSQGVAGPTYEQYF.